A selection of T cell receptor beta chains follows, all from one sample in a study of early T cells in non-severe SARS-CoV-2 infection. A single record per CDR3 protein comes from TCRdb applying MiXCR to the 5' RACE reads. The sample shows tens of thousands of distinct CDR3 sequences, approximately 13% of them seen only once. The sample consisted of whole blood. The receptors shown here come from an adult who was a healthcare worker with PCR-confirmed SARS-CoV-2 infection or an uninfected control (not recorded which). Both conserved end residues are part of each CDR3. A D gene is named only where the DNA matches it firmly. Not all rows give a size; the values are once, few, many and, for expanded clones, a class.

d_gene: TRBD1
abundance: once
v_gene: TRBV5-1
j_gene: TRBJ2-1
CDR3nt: TGCGCCAGCAGCTCCGGGACAGGGGAGAGGGAGCAGTTCTTC
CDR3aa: CASSSGTGEREQFF

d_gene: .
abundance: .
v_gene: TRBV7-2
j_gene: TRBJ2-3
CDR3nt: TGTGCCAGCAGCTTAGAAGCTAGAGGCACAGATACGCAGTATTTT
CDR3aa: CASSLEARGTDTQYF

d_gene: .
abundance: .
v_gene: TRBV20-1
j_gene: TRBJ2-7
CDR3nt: TGCAGTGCCCGACAGGACTACGAGCAGTACTTC
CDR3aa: CSARQDYEQYF

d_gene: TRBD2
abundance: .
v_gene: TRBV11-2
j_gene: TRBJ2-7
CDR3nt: TGTGCCAGCAGCTTGGTGACTAGCGGGAGAGACGAGCAGTACTTC
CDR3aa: CASSLVTSGRDEQYF

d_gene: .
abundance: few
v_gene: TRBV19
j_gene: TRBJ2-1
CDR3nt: TGTGCCAGTAGTATAGACCGGACTGGTGAGCAGTTCTTC
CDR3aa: CASSIDRTGEQFF

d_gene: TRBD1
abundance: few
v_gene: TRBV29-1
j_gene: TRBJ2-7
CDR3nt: TGCAGCGTTGTGGCGGGACAGGGACCCGAGCAGTACTTC
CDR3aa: CSVVAGQGPEQYF

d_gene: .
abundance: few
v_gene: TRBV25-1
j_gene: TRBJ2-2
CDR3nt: TGTGCCAGCAGTGTCCTCCGAGCGAACACCGGGGAGCTGTTTTTT
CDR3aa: CASSVLRANTGELFF

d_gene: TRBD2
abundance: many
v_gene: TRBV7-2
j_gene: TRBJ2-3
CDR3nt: TGTGCCAGCAGCTTAGGCGGTGGCGGGAGCTTGGGCACAGATACGCAGTATTTT
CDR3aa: CASSLGGGGSLGTDTQYF

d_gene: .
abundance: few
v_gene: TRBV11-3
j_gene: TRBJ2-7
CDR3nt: TGTGCCAGCAGCTTAGATCCCGTCTCGGAGCAGTACTTC
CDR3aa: CASSLDPVSEQYF

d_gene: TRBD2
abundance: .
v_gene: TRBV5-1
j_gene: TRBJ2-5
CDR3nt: TGCGCCAGCAGCTTGGGACTAGCGGGAGGACAAGAGACCCAGTACTTC
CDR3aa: CASSLGLAGGQETQYF

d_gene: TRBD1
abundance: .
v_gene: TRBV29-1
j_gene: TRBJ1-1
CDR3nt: TGCAGCGCGCGGACAGGGGGGTACACTGAAGCTTTCTTT
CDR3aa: CSARTGGYTEAFF

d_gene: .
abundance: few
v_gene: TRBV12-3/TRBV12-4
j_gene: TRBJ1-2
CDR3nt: TGTGCCAGCACCCCCTGGTCCGGGGGCTACACCTTC
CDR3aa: CASTPWSGGYTF

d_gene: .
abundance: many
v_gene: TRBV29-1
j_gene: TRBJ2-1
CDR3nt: TGCAGCGTTGTCGTGAAGGAGTCCAGGGACTACAATGAGCAGTTCTTC
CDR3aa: CSVVVKESRDYNEQFF

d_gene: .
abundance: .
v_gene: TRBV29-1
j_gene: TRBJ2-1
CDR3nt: TGCAGCGTAGGGGAGGTGAATGAGCAGTTCTTC
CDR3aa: CSVGEVNEQFF

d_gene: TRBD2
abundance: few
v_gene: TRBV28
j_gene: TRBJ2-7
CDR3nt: TGTGCCAGCAGTCAATCCCGGAGGACTAGCGGAATGTACGAGCAGTACTTC
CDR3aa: CASSQSRRTSGMYEQYF

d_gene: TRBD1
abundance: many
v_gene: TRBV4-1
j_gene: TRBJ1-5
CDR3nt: TGCGCCAGCAGCCAAGTCAGGGGGCTTGAGCCCCAGCATTTT
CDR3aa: CASSQVRGLEPQHF

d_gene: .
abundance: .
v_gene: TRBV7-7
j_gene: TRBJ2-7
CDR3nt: TGTGCTAGCAGCCTGACGACAGCCGGGGAGCAGTACTTC
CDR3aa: CASSLTTAGEQYF

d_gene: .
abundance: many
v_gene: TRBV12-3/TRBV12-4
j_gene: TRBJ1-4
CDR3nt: TGTGCCAGCAGTTTAGTCCTCGTTCACGAAAAACTGTTTTTT
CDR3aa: CASSLVLVHEKLFF

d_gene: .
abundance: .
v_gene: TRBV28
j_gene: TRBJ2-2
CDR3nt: TGTGCCAGCAAGGGGGTCACCGGGGAGCTGTTTTTT
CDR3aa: CASKGVTGELFF

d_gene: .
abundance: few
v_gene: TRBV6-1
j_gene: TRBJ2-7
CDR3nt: TGTGCCAGCAGTGTCCAGATCACCTACGAGCAGTACTTC
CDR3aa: CASSVQITYEQYF

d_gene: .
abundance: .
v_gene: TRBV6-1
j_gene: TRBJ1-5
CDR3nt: TGTGCCAGCAGCCCCCGGGGCAATCAGCCCCAGCATTTT
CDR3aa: CASSPRGNQPQHF

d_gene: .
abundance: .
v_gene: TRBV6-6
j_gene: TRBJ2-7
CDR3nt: TGTGCCAGCAGTTACCCCCAAGCGGATAGCTCCTACGAGCAGTACTTC
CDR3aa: CASSYPQADSSYEQYF

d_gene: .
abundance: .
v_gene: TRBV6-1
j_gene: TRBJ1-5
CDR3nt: TGTGCCAGCAGTGCCTCCTCAGGGGTATATCAGCCCCAGCATTTT
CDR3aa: CASSASSGVYQPQHF

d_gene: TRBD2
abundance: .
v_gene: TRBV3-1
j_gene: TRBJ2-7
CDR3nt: TGTGCCAGCAGCCCTAGACTAGCGGGAGGGCCCGAGCAGTACTTC
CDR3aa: CASSPRLAGGPEQYF

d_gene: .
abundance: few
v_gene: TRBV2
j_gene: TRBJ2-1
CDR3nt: TGTGCCAGCAGTGTCGGGGGAAGGTCCTACAATGAGCAGTTCTTC
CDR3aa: CASSVGGRSYNEQFF

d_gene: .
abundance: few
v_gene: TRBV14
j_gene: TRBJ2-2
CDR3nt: TGTGCCAGCAGCCAAGTCGGATATACCGGGGAGCTGTTTTTT
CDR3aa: CASSQVGYTGELFF

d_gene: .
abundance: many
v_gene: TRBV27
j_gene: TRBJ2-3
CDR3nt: TGTGCCAGCAGTGCAATCGGGACTCCCTTAGACACAGATACGCAGTATTTT
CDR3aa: CASSAIGTPLDTDTQYF

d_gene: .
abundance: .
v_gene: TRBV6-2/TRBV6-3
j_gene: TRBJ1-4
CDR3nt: TGTGCCAGCAGACGGCCGACAGGTCTGGAGGAAAAACTGTTTTTT
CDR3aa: CASRRPTGLEEKLFF

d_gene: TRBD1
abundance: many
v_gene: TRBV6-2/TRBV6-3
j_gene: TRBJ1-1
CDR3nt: TGTGCCAGCAGGGGGGACAGGTACACTGAAGCTTTCTTT
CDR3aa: CASRGDRYTEAFF

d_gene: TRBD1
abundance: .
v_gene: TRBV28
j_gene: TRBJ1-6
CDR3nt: TGTGCCAGCAGTCTCAGGGGGCTTAATTCACCCCTCCACTTT
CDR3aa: CASSLRGLNSPLHF

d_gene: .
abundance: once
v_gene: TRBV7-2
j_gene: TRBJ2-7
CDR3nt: TGTGCCAGCAGCTGGCTTCAGGGGTACGAGCAGTACTTC
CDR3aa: CASSWLQGYEQYF

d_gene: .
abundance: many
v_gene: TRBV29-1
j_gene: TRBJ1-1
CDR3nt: TGCAGCGTTGTTGACAGGTCTAACACTGAAGCTTTCTTT
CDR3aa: CSVVDRSNTEAFF

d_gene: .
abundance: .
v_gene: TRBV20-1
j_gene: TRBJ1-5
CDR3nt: TGCAGTGCTAAGGCGAGTCTTCGGCCCCAGCATTTT
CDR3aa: CSAKASLRPQHF

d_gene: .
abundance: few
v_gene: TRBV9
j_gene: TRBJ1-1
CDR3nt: TGTGCCAGCGGCCCCACTCTTCAGAACACTGAAGCTTTCTTT
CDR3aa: CASGPTLQNTEAFF

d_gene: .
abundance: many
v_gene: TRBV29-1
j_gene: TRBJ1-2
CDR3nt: TGCAGCGTAGGGACGAGTAACTATGGCTACACCTTC
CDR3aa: CSVGTSNYGYTF

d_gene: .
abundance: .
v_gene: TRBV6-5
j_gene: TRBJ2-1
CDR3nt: TGTGCCAGCAGTCCCCTGGGGGGCGCGGCGCGGTATGAGCAGTTCTTC
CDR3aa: CASSPLGGAARYEQFF

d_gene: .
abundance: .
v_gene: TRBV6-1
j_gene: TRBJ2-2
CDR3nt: TGTGCCAGCAATTTCCTAGGAGTCGGGCGGGAGCTGTTTTTT
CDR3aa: CASNFLGVGRELFF

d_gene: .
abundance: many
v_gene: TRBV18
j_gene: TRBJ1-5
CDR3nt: TGTGCCAGCTCACCTAAGACAGTAAATCAGCCCCAGCATTTT
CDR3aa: CASSPKTVNQPQHF

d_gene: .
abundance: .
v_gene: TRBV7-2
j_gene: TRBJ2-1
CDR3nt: TGTGCCAGCAGCTTCACCCTTACTCGGGCGGGATACAATGAGCAGTTCTTC
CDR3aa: CASSFTLTRAGYNEQFF

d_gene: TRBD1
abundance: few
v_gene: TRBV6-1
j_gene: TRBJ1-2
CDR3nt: TGTGCCAGCACCGTAGACAGGGCTAACTATGGCTACACCTTC
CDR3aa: CASTVDRANYGYTF

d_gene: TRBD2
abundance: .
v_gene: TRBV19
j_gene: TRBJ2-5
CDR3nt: TGTGCCAGTAGGTTGAATCGAGCGGGAATGGAGACCCAGTACTTC
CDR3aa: CASRLNRAGMETQYF

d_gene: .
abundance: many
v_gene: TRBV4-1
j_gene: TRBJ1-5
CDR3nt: TGCGCCAGCAGCCTGGGCCCCGAGAGCAATCAGCCCCAGCATTTT
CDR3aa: CASSLGPESNQPQHF

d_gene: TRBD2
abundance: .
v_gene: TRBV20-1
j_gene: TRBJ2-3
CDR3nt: TGCAGTGCTAGAGGTTGGGGACTAGCTAGCACAGATACGCAGTATTTT
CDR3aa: CSARGWGLASTDTQYF

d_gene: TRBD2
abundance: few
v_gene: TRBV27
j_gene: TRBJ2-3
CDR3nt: TGTGCCAGCAAGGCCGGCGGGGGGCAGTATTTT
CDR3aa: CASKAGGGQYF

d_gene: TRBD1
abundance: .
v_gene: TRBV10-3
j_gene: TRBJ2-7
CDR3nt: TGTGCCATCAGTGAGAGGGGACAGGGCTCCTACGAGCAGTACTTC
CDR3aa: CAISERGQGSYEQYF

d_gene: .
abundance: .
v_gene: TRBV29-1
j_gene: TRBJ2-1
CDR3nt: TGCAGCGTTGAATTTTTCTCCTACAATGAGCAGTTCTTC
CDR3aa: CSVEFFSYNEQFF

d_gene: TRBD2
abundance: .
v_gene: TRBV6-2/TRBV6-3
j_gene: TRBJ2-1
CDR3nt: TGTGCCAGCAGTTCTAGCGGGAGATATGAGCAGTTCTTC
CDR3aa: CASSSSGRYEQFF

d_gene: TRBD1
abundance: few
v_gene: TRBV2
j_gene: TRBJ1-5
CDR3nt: TGTGCCAGCAGAGGGGGCAGGGAGAATCAGCCCCAGCATTTT
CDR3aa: CASRGGRENQPQHF

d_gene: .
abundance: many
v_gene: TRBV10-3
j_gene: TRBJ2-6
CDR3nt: TGTGCCATCAGTGACGGGGGTGGCTCTGGGGCCAACGTCCTGACTTTC
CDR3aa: CAISDGGGSGANVLTF

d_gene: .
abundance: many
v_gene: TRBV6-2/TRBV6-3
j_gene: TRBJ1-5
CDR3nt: TGTGCCACATCGAATAGGTATGAGCCGCCCCAGCATTTT
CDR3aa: CATSNRYEPPQHF

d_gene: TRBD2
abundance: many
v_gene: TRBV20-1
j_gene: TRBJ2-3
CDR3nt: TGCAGTGCCCCAGACGTAGGACTAGCGGGAGCGAGAGATACGCAGTATTTT
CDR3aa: CSAPDVGLAGARDTQYF

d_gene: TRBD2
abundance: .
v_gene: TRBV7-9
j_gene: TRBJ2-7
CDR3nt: TGTGCCAGCAGCTGGACTAGCTGGGAGCAGTACTTC
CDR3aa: CASSWTSWEQYF